Presented here are 6 T cell receptor beta chains from one specimen sequenced in a study of OX40 agonist ivuxolimab in advanced cancers. The method was immunoSEQ multiplex PCR; TCRdb's version includes in-frame clones alone and lacks a portion of them. The top ten clones hold roughly 2% of a sample with about 48,000 clones, around 79% of them seen once. The sequencing here drew on CD4+ or CD8+ T cells sorted from blood, taken in a trial of the OX40 agonist ivuxolimab. These receptors all come from an adult with an advanced solid tumor such as melanoma, head and neck, liver or kidney cancer.

The gene calls are TRBV2 and TRBJ2-5; D possibly corresponds to TRBD2 (5 bases). The germline V and J ends were trimmed by 3 bases and 5 bases, with 16 bases remaining between them. Looked up from germline, CDR1 is SNHLY and CDR2 is FYNNEI. The CDR3 has 15 amino acids. The CDR3, as DNA: TGTGCCAGCAGTGATCGGAGGACCGCTGGGGAGACCCAGTACTTC. Translation gives CASSDRRTAGETQYF. Full variable domain (remainder filled in from reference TRBV2 and TRBJ2-5): EPEVTQTPSHQVTQMGQEVILRCVPISNHLYFYWYRQILGQKVEFLVSFYNNEISEKSEIFDDQFSVERPDGSNFTLKIRSTKLEDSAMYFCASSDRRTAGETQYFGPGTRLLVL.

V usage is TRBV28 and J usage is TRBJ1-5, with 7 bases matching TRBD1. The CDR3 loop spans 13 amino acids. V trimming: 3 bases; J trimming: 6 bases; junction bases outside the gene matches: 2. Germline values: CDR1 MDHEN, CDR2 SYDVKM. CDR3 nucleotide sequence: TGTGCCAGCAGTTTGACAGGGATTCAGCCCCAGCATTTT. It specifies CASSLTGIQPQHF.

This clone was seen a handful of times. This chain links TRBV11-3 with TRBJ2-3; D not certain. Trimming left V 0 bases short and J 13 bases short, with 14 bases between. CDR3 length: 13 residues. Germline V CDR1 and CDR2: SGHNT, YENEEA. The CDR3 coding sequence is TGTGCCAGCAGCTTAGATAACAGTAAACCGAAGTATTTT. Its protein product is CASSLDNSKPKYF.

CDR3 sequence (DNA): TGTGCCAGCAGCCGGGACAGGGGGCACGAGCAGTACTTC. This gives the protein CASSRDRGHEQYF. The rearrangement joins TRBV9 to TRBJ2-7; 12 bases agree with TRBD1. This CDR3 contains 13 residues. V lost 4 bases and J lost 5; bases outside the gene matches: 1. Germline CDR1 and CDR2: SGDLS and YYNGEE.

The chain carries TRBV6-6 and TRBJ2-1; 9 bases are a match to TRBD2. The CDR3 loop spans 15 amino acids. The ends lost 7 bases at V and 5 bases at J; junction bases unmatched: 9. Germline V gene sequence: CDR1 MNHNY, CDR2 SVGAGI (reference sequence). Here the CDR3 DNA reads TGTGCCAGCACATCACGGGCTAGCGGGAACAATGAGCAGTTCTTC. Amino acids: CASTSRASGNNEQFF.

The chain has TRBV5-8 and TRBJ2-7; D could derive from TRBD1 or TRBD2 (5 bases each). Between the trimmed V and J ends, which lost 5 bases and 0 bases, there was a span of 9 bases. CDR3 length: 13 amino acids. From germline, CDR1 is SGHTS and CDR2 YDEGEE. CDR3 sequence reads: CASSWDGSYEQYF. The CDR3 DNA follows: TGTGCCAGCAGTTGGGACGGCTCCTACGAGCAGTACTTC.